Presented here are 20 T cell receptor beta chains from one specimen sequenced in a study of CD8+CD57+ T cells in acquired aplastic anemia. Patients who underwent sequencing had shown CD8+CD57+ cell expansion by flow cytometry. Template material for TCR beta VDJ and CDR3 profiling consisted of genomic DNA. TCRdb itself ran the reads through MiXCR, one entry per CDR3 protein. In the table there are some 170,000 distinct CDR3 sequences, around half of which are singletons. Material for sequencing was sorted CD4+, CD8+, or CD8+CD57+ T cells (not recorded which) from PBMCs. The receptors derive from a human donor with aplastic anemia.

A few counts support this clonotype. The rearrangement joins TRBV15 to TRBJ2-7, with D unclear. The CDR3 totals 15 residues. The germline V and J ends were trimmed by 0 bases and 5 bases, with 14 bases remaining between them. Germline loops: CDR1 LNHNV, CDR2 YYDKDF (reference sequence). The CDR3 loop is CATSRDNTRPDEQYF. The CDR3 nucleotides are TGTGCCACCAGCAGAGATAATACCAGGCCCGACGAGCAGTACTTC.

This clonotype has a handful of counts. CDR3 DNA: TGTGCCACCAGTGATAACTCCCGTGGGAATGAGCAGTTCTTC. This encodes CATSDNSRGNEQFF. The chain joins TRBV24-1 to TRBJ2-1; D unclear. The CDR3 consists of 14 residues. Germline CDR1 KGHDR, CDR2 SFDVKD. With 3 bases removed from V and 7 bases from J, the gap between germline ends came to 12 bases.

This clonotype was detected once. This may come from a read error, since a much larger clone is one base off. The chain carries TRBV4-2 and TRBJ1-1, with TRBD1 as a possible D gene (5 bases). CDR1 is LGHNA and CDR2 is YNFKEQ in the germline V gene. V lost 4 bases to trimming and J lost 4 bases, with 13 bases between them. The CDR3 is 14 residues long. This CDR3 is CASSRPGTATEAFF. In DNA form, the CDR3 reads TGTGCCAGCAGCCGGCCCGGGACGGCCACTGAAGCTTTCTTT.

The CDR3 sequence is CASRGPGGTEAFF. CDR3 sequence (DNA): TGCGCCAGCAGGGGACCGGGGGGCACTGAAGCTTTCTTT. The chain recombines TRBV10-2 with TRBJ1-1; a possible D gene is TRBD1 (5 bases). Per germline, CDR1 WSHSY and CDR2 SAAADI. The CDR3 is 13 amino acids. Trimming left V 6 bases short and J 4 bases short, with 12 bases between.

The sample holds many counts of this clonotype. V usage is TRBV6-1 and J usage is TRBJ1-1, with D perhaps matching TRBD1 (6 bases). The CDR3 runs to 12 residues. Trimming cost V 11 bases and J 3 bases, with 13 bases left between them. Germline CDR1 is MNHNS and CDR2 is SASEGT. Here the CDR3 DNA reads TGTGCCGGAAGGACAGATTACACTGAAGCTTTCTTT. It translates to CAGRTDYTEAFF.

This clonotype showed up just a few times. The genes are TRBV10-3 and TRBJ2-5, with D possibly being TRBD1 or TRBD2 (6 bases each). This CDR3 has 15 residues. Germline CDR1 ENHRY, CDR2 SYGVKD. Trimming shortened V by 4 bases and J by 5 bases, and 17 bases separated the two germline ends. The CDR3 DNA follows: TGTGCCATCAGTGTAGTAACAGGGAGGCAGGAGACCCAGTACTTC. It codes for CAISVVTGRQETQYF.

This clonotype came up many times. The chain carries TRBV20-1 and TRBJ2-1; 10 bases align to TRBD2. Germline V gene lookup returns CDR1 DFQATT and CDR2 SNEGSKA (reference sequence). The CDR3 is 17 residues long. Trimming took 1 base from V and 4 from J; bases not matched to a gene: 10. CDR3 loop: CSARVGILAGGYNEQFF. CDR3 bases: TGCAGTGCTAGAGTCGGGATATTAGCGGGGGGTTACAATGAGCAGTTCTTC.

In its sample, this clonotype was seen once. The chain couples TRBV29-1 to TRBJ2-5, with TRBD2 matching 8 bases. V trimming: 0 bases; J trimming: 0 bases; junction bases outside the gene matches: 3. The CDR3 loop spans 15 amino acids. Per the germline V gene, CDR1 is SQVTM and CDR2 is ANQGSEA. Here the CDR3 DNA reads TGCAGCGTTGAAGATAGCGGGGACTACCAAGAGACCCAGTACTTC. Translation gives CSVEDSGDYQETQYF.

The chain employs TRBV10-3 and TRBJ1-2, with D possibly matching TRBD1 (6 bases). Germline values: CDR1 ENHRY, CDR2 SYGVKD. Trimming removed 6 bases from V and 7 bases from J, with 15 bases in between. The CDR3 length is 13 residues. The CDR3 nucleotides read TGTGCCATCAGGGCAGGGCAGGGGAGTGGCTACACCTTC. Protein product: CAIRAGQGSGYTF.

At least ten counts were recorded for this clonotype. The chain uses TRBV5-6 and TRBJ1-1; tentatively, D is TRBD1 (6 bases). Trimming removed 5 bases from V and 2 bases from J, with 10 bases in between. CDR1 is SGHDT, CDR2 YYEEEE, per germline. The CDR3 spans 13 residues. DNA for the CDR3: TGTGCCAGCAGTCAGGACAGCAACACTGAAGCTTTCTTT. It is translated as CASSQDSNTEAFF.

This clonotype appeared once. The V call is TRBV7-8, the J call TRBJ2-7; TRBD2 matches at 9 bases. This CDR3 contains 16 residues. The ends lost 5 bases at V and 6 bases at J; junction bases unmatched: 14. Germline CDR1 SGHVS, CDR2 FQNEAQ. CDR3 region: CASSPTSGRGGFEQYF. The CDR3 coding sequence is TGTGCCAGCAGCCCGACCTCCGGGCGGGGGGGTTTCGAGCAGTACTTC.

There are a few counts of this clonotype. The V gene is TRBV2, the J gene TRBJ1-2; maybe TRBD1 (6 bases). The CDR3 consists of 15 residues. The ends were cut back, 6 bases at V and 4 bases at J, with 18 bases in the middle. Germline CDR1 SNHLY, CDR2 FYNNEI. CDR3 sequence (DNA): TGTGCCAGCAGCGATCCCGACAGGCCACTCTATGGCTACACCTTC. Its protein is CASSDPDRPLYGYTF. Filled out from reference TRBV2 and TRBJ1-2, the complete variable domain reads EPEVTQTPSHQVTQMGQEVILRCVPISNHLYFYWYRQILGQKVEFLVSFYNNEISEKSEIFDDQFSVERPDGSNFTLKIRSTKLEDSAMYFCASSDPDRPLYGYTFGSGTRLTVV.

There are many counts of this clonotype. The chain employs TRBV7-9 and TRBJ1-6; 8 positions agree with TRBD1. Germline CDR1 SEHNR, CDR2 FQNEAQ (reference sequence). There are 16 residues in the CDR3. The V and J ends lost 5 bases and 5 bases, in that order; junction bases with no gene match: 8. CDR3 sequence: CASSNNRGSNNSPLHF. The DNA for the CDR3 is TGTGCCAGCAGCAACAACAGGGGGTCTAATAATTCACCCCTCCACTTT.

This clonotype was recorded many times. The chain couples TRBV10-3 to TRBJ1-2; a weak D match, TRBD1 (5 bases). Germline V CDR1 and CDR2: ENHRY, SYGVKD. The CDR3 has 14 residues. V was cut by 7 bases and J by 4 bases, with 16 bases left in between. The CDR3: CAITELGDSYGYTF. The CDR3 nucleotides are TGTGCCATCACCGAGTTGGGGGATTCCTATGGCTACACCTTC.

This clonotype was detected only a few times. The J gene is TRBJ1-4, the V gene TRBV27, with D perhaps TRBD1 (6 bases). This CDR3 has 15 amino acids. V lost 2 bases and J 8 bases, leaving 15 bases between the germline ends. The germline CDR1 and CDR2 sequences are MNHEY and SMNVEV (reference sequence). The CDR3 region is CASSLTVGAGEKLFF. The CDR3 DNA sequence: TGTGCCAGCAGTTTAACTGTGGGGGCAGGGGAAAAACTGTTTTTT. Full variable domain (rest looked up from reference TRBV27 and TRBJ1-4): EAQVTQNPRYLITVTGKKLTVTCSQNMNHEYMSWYRQDPGLGLRQIYYSMNVEVTDKGDVPEGYKVSRKEKRNFPLILESPSPNQTSLYFCASSLTVGAGEKLFFGSGTQLSVL.

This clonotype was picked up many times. The CDR3 sequence is CASSCAGPYEQYF. The CDR3 DNA reads as TGTGCCAGCAGTTGTGCTGGGCCCTACGAGCAGTACTTC. The chain recombines TRBV6-9 with TRBJ2-7; D uncertain. Germline values: CDR1 MNHGY, CDR2 SVAAGI. Trimming stripped 4 bases from V and 2 bases from J, with 9 bases between. The CDR3 contains 13 residues.

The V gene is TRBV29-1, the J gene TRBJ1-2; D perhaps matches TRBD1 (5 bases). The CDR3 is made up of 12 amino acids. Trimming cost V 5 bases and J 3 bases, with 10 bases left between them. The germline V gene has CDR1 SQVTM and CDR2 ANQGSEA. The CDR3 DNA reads TGCAGCGTTTTGGCGGGGGACTATGGCTACACCTTC. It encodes CSVLAGDYGYTF. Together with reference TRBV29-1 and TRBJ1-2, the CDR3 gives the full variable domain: SAVISQKPSRDICQRGTSLTIQCQVDSQVTMMFWYRQQPGQSLTLIATANQGSEATYESGFVIDKFPISRPNLTFSTLTVSNMSPEDSSIYLCSVLAGDYGYTFGSGTRLTVV.

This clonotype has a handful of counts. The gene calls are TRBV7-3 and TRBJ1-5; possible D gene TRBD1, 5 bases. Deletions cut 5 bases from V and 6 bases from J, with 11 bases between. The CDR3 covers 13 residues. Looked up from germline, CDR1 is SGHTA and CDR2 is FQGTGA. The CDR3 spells CASSLSTGQPQHF. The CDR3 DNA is TGTGCCAGCAGCCTTTCCACAGGTCAGCCCCAGCATTTT. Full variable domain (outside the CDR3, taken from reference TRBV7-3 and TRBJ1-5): GAGVSQTPSNKVTEKGKYVELRCDPISGHTALYWYRQSLGQGPEFLIYFQGTGAADDSGLPNDRFFAVRPEGSVSTLKIQRTERGDSAVYLCASSLSTGQPQHFGDGTRLSIL.

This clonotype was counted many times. CDR3: CASGGTGNEKLFF. In DNA, the CDR3 is TGTGCCAGTGGGGGGACAGGGAATGAAAAACTGTTTTTT. The V and J genes are TRBV19 and TRBJ1-4; 9 nucleotides align to TRBD1. Trimming took 8 bases from V and 5 from J; bases not matched to a gene: 3. Germline assignment: CDR1 LNHDA and CDR2 SQIVND (reference sequence). This CDR3 comprises 13 residues.

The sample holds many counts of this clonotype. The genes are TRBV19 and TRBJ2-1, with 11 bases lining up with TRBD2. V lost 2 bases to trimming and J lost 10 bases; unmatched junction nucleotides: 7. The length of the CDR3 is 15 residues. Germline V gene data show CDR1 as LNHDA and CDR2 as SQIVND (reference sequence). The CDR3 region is CASSILAGGIGEQFF. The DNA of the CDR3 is TGTGCCAGTAGTATATTAGCGGGGGGGATCGGGGAGCAGTTCTTC.